Shown below are 4 T cell receptor beta chains from a single sample sequenced in a study of blood T cell repertoires in COVID-19. Only in-frame clones appear in the TCRdb table, and some are missing; sequencing was by immunoSEQ multiplex PCR. Counted here are 300,000 to 400,000 clones, roughly 85% occurring once; the ten biggest clones make up around 7.8%. The sample was peripheral blood. These receptors all stem from a human donor in a cohort sampled during active COVID-19.

This sequence joins TRBV20-1 and TRBJ2-7; D might be TRBD2 (6 bases). Germline loops: CDR1 DFQATT, CDR2 SNEGSKA (reference sequence). V was shortened by 3 bases and J by 5 bases, with 11 bases between the two germline ends. The CDR3 has 12 residues. CDR3 coding DNA: TGCAGTGCTAGTAAGGGCGGGAACGAGCAGTACTTC. This encodes CSASKGGNEQYF.

Regarding this clone: One junction end disagrees with the germline gene, perhaps due to a read error. This chain connects TRBV5-1 to TRBJ2-7; possible D gene TRBD2, 5 bases. Germline lookup yields CDR1 SGHRS and CDR2 YFSETQ. This CDR3 region has 14 residues. In nucleotides, the CDR3 is TGCGCCAGCACCTTGGGAGAAGCATACTACGAGCAGTACTTC. Its protein is CASTLGEAYYEQYF.

The V call is TRBV9, the J call TRBJ2-7; 9 bases are shared with TRBD1. Germline V gene data show CDR1 as SGDLS and CDR2 as YYNGEE. The CDR3 is 14 residues long. The V and J ends lost 0 bases and 5 bases, in that order; junction bases with no gene match: 3. CDR3 loop: CASSVEDRGHEQYF. CDR3 in DNA: TGTGCCAGCAGCGTAGAGGACAGGGGCCACGAGCAGTACTTC.

The chain links TRBV7-2 to TRBJ2-7; D possibly corresponds to TRBD1 (5 bases). This CDR3 is 13 amino acids long. The germline V gene encodes CDR1 SGHTA and CDR2 FQGNSA. The ends were cut back, 2 bases at V and 2 bases at J, with 7 bases in the middle. CDR3 coding DNA: TGTGCCAGCAGCTTAAGGGGCCCCTACGAGCAGTACTTC. Amino acids: CASSLRGPYEQYF.